This T cell receptor (beta chain) stems from a study of regulatory T cells in long-lasting Graves disease. Time point in this sample: newly diagnosed GD, antithyroid drugs for less than 3 months. Extracted RNA from PBMCs served as the source of the TCR library. Relying on iRepertoire HTBI primers and Arm-PCR of CDR3 regions, the team built TCR beta libraries. In TCRdb, the multiplex PCR reads were re-called with MiXCR into one record per CDR3 protein. The sample includes about 400,000 distinct CDR3 sequences, 15% to 20% of them seen just once. This clonotype was seen just once. A read error may explain this, as a much larger clone is one base away. CDR3 length: 15 residues. Germline V lookup: CDR1 SNHLY, CDR2 FYNNEI. V was clipped by 5 bases and J by 4 bases; unmatched bases: 3. These same data were also listed under a study on T cells in Graves' hyperthyroidism and ophthalmopathy. From that paper: Patients with uncontrolled infections, other autoimmune diseases, pregnancy or lactation were excluded.

The J gene is TRBJ2-2, the V gene TRBV2, with 11 nucleotides matching TRBD2. Specimen: peripheral blood mononuclear cells (PBMCs), collected at new diagnosis, from a patient treated with antithyroid drugs. This receptor was taken from a woman younger than 35 with Graves disease. The CDR3 region has the DNA TGTGCCAGCAGTAAAACTAGCGGGAGCACCGGGGAGCTGTTTTTT. Translating gives CASSKTSGSTGELFF. Supplemented by reference TRBV2 and TRBJ2-2, the full variable domain reads EPEVTQTPSHQVTQMGQEVILRCVPISNHLYFYWYRQILGQKVEFLVSFYNNEISEKSEIFDDQFSVERPDGSNFTLKIRSTKLEDSAMYFCASSKTSGSTGELFFGEGSRLTVL.